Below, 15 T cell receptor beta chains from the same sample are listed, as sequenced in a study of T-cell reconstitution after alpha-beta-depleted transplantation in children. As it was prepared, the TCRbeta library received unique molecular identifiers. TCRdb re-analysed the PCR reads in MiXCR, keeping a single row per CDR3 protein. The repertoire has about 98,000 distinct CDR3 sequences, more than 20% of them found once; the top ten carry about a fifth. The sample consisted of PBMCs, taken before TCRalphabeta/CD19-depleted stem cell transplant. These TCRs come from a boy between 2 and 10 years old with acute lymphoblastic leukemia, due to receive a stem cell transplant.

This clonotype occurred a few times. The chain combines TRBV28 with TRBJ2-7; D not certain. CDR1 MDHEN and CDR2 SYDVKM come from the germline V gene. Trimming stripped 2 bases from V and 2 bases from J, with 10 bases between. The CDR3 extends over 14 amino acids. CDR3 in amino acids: CASSLQRRPYEQYF. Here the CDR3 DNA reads TGTGCCAGCAGTTTACAACGGCGGCCCTACGAGCAGTACTTC.

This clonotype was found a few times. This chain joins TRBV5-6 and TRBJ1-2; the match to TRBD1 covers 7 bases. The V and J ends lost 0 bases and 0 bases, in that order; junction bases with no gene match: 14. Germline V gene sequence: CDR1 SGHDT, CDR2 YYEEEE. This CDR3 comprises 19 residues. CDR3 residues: CASSLDGVGRGPANYGYTF. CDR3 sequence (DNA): TGTGCCAGCAGCTTGGATGGCGTAGGGAGGGGGCCAGCTAACTATGGCTACACCTTC.

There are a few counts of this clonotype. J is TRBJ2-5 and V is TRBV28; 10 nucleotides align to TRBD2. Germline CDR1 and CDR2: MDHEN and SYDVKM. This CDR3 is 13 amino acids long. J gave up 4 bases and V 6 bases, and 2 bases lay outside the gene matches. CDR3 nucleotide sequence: TGTGCCAGCAGGGGACTAGCGAGAGAGACCCAGTACTTC. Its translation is CASRGLARETQYF.

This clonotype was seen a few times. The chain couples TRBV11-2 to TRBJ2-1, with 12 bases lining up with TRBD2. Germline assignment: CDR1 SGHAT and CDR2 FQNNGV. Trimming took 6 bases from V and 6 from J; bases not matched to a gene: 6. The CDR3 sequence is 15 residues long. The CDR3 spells CASRKLAGGSNEQFF. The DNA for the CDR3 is TGTGCCAGCAGAAAACTAGCGGGAGGATCCAATGAGCAGTTCTTC.

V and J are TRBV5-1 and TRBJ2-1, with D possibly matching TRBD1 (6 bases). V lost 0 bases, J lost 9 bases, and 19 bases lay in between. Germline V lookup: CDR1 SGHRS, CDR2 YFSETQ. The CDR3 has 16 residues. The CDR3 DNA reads TGCGCCAGCAGCTTGGTGGGCGCAGCCTCCAGGGGTGAGCAGTTCTTC. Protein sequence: CASSLVGAASRGEQFF.

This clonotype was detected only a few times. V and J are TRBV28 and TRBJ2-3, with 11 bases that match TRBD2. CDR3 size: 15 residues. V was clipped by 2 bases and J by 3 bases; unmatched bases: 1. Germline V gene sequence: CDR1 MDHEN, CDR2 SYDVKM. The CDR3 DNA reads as TGTGCCAGCAGTTTAGTAGCGGGAGGGACAGATACGCAGTATTTT. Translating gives CASSLVAGGTDTQYF.

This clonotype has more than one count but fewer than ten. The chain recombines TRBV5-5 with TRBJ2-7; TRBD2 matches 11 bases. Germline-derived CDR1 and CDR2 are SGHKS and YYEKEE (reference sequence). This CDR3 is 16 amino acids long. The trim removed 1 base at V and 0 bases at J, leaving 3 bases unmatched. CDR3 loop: CASSLPTSGSSYEQYF. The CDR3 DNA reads TGTGCCAGCAGCTTGCCCACTAGCGGGAGCTCCTACGAGCAGTACTTC.

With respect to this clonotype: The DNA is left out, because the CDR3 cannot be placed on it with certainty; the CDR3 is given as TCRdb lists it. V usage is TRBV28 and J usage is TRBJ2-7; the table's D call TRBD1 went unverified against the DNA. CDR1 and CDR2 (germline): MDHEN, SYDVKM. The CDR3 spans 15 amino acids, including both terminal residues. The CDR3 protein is CASSSSGQGVNEQYF.

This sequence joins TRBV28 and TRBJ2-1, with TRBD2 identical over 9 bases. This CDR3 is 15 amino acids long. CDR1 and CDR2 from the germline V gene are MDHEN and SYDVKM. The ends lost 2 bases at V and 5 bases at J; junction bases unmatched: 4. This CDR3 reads CASSLSLAGNNEQFF. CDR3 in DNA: TGTGCCAGCAGTTTAAGTCTAGCGGGGAACAATGAGCAGTTCTTC.

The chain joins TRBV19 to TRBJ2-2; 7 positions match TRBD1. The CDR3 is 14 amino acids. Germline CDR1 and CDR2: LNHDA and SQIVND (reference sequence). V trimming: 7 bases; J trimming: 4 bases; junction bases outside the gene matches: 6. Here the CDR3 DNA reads TGTGCCAGTACTTTACAGGGGAGCACCGGGGAGCTGTTTTTT. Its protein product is CASTLQGSTGELFF.

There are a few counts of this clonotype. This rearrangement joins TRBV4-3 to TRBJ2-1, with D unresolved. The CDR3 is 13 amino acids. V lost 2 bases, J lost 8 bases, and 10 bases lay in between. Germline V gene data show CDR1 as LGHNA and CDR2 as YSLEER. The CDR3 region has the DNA TGCGCCAGCAGCCAAACGACCATAGATGAGCAGTTCTTC. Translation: CASSQTTIDEQFF.

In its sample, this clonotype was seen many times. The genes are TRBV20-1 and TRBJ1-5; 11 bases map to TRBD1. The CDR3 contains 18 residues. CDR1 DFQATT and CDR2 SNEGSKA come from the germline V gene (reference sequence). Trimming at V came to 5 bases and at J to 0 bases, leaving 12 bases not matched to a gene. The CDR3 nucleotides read TGCAGTGCTCCAAGCAGGACAGGGGGCACCTATAGCAATCAGCCCCAGCATTTT. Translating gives CSAPSRTGGTYSNQPQHF.

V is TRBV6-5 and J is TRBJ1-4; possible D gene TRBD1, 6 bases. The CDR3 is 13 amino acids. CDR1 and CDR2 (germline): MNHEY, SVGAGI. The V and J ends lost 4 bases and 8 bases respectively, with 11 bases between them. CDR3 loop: CASSFRGLEKLFF. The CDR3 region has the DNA TGTGCCAGCAGTTTCAGGGGTCTCGAAAAACTGTTTTTT.

The CDR3 loop reads CASRIDQGETQYF. As DNA, the CDR3 is TGCGCCAGCAGAATAGACCAGGGGGAGACCCAGTACTTC. The chain recombines TRBV5-1 with TRBJ2-5; perhaps TRBD1 as D (6 bases). Germline CDR1 is SGHRS and CDR2 is YFSETQ. There are 13 residues in the CDR3. Trimming took off 5 bases at V and 5 bases at J, with 13 bases between the two ends. The entire variable domain, with the rest obtained from reference TRBV5-1 and TRBJ2-5, is as follows: KAGVTQTPRYLIKTRGQQVTLSCSPISGHRSVSWYQQTPGQGLQFLFEYFSETQRNKGNFPGRFSGRQFSNSRSEMNVSTLELGDSALYLCASRIDQGETQYFGPGTRLLVL.

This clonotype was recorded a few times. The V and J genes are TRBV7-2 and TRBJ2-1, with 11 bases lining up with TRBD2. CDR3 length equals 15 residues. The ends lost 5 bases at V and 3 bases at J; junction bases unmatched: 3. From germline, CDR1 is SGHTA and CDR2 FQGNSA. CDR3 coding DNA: TGTGCCAGCAGCACCACTAGCGGGAGCTACAATGAGCAGTTCTTC. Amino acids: CASSTTSGSYNEQFF.